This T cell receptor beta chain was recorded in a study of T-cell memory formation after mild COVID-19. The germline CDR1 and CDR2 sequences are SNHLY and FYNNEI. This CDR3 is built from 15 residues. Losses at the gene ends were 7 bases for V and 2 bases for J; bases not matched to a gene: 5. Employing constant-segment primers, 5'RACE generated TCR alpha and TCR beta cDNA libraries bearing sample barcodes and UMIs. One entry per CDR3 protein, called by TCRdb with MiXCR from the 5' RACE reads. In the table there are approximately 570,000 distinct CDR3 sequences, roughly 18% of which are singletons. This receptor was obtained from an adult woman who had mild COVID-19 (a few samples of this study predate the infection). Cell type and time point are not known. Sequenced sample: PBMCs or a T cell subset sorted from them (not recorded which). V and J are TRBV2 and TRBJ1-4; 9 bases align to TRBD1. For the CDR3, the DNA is TGTGCCAGCAAACGGGACAGGGCGACTAATGAAAAACTGTTTTTT. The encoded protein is CASKRDRATNEKLFF.